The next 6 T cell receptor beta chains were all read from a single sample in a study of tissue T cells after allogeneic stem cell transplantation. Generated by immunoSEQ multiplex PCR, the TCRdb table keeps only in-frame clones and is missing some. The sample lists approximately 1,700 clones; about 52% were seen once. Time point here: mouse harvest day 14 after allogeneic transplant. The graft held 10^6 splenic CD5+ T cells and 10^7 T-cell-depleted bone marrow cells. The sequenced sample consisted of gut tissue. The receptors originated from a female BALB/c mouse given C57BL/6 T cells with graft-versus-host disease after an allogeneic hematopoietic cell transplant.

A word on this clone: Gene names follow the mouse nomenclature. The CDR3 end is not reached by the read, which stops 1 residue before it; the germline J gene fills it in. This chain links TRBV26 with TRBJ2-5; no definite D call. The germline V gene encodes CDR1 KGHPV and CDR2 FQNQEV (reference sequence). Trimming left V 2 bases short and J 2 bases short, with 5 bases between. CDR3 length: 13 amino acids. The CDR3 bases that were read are TGTGCCAGCAGTCTGAACAGCCAAGACACCCAGTAC. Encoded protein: CASSLNSQDTQY. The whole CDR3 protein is CASSLNSQDTQYF. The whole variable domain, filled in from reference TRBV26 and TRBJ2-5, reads NSKVIQTPRYLVKGQGQKAKMRCIPEKGHPVVFWYQQNKNNEFKFLINFQNQEVLQQIDMTEKRFSAECPSNSPCSLEIQSSEAGDSALYLCASSLNSQDTQYFGPGTRLLVL.

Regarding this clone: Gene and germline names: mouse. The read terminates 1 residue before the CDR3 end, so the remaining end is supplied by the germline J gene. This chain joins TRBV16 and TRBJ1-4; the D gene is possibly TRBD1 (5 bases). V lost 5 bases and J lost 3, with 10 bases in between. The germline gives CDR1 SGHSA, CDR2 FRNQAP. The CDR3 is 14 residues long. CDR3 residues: CASSAGGPNERLFF. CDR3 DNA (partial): TGTGCAAGCAGCGCCGGGGGACCCAACGAAAGATTATTT.

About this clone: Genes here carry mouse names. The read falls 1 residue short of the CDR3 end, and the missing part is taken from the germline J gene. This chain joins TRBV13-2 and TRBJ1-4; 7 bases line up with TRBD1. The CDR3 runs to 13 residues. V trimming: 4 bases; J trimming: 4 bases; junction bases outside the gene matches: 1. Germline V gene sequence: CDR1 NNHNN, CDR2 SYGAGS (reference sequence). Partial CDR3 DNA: TGTGCCAGCGGTCCAGGGGGCAACGAAAGATTATTT. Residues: CASGPGGNERLF. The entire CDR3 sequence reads CASGPGGNERLFF.

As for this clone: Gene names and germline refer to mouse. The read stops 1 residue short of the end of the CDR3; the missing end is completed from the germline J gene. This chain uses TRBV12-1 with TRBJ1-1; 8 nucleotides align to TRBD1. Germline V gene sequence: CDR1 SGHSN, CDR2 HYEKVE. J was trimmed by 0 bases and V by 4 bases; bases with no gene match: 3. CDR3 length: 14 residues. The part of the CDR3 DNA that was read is TGTGCCAGCTCCCGACAGGGGTCAAACACAGAAGTCTTC. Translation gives CASSRQGSNTEVF. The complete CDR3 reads CASSRQGSNTEVFF.

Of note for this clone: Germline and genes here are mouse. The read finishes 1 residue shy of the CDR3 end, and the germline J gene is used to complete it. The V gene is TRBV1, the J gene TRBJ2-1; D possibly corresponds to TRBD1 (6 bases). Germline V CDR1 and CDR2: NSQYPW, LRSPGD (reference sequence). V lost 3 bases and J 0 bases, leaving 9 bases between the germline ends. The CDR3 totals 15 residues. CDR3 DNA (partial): TGCACCTGCAGTGCCCTGGACAGTAACTATGCTGAGCAGTTC. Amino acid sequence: CTCSALDSNYAEQF. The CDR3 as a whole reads CTCSALDSNYAEQFF.

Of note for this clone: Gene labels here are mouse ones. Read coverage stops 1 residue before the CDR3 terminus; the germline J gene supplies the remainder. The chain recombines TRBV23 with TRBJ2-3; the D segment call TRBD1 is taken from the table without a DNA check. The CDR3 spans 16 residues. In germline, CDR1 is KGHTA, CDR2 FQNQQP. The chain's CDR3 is CSSSQSQGRRAETLYF. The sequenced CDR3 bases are TGCTCCAGCAGTCAATCCCAGGGAAGGAGGGCAGAAACGCTGTAT.